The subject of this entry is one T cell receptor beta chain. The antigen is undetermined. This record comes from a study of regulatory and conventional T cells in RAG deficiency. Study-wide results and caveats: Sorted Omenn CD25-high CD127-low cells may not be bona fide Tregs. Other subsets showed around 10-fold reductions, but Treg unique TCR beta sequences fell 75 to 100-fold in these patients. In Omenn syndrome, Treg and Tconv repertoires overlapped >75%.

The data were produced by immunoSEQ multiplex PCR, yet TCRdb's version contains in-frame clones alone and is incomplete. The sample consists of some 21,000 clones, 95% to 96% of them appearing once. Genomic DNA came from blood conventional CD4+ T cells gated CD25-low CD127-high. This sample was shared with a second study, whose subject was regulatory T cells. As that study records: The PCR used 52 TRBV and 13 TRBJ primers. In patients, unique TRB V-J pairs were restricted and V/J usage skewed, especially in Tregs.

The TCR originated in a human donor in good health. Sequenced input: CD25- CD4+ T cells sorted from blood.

CDR3 loop: CASSKRESGAFF. CDR3 DNA: TGTGCCAGTAGTAAGAGGGAGTCCGGAGCTTTCTTT. The chain joins TRBV19 to TRBJ1-1, with D hard to call. CDR3 length: 12 amino acids. Germline CDR1 LNHDA, CDR2 SQIVND (reference sequence). The germline V and J ends were trimmed by 4 bases and 10 bases, with 13 bases remaining between them.